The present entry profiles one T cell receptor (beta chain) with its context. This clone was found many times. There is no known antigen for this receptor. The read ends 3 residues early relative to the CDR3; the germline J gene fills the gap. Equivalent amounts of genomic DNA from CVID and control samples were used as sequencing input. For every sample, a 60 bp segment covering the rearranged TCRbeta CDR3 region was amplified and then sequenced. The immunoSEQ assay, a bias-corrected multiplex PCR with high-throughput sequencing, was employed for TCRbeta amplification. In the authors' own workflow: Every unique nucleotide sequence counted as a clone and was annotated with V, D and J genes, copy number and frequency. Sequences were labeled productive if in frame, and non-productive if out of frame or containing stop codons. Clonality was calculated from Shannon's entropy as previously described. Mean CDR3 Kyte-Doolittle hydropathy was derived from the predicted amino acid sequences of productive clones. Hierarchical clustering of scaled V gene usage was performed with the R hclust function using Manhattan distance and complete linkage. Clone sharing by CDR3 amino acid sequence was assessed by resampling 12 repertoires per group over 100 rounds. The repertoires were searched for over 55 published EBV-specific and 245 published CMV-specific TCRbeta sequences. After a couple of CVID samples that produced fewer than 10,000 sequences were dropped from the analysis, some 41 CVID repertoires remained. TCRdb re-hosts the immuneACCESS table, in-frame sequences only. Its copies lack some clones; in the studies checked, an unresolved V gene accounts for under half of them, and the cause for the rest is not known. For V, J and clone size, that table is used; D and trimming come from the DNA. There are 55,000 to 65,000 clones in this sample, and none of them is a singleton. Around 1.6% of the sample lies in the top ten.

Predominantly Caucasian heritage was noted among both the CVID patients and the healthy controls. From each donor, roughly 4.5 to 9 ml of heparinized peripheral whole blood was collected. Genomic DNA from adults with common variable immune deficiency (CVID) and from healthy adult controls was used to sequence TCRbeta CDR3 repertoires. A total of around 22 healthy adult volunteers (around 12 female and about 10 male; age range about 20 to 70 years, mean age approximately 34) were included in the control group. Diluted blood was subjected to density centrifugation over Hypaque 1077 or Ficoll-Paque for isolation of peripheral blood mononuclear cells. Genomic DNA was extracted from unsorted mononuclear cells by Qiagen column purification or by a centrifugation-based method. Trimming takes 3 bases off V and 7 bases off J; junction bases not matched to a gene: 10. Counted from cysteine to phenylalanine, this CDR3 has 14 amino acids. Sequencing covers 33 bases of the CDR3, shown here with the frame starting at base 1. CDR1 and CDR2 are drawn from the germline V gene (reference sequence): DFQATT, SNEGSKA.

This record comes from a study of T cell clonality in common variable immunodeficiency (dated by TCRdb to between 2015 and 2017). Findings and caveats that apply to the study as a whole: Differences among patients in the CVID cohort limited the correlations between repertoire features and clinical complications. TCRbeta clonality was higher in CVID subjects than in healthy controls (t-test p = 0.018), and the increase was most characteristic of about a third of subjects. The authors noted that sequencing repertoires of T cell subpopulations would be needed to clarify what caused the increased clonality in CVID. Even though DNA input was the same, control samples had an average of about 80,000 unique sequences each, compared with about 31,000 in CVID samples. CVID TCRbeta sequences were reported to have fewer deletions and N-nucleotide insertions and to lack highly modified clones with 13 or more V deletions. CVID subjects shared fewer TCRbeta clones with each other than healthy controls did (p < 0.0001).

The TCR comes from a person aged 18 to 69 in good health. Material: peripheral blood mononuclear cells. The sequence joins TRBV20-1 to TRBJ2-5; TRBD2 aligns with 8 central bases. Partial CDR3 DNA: TGCAGTGCTAGGGACGGGGGGGCTGAAGGGACC. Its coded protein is CSARDGGAEGT. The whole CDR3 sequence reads CSARDGGAEGTQYF.